These T cell receptor beta chains were read from a single sample in a study of graft-versus-host responses after intestinal transplantation. These TCRs' antigens remain unknown. Assay: immunoSEQ multiplex PCR; the TCRdb copy retains only in-frame clones and omits some. The sample yields about 86,000 clones, roughly 90% seen once. This specimen was unstimulated CD4+ T cells sorted from spleen or lymph node cells, taken before transplant. The receptors shown here come from a human donor who was the organ donor for an intestinal transplant. The CDR3 runs from the conserved cysteine through the conserved F or W. D genes are given only for firm matches. The size field is filled for only some rows; it gives once, few, many or a size class.

size | J | V | D | DNA | CDR3
. | TRBJ1-1 | TRBV6-5 | . | TGTGCCAGCAGTTACTTCGGGATGAACACTGAAGCTTTCTTT | CASSYFGMNTEAFF
. | TRBJ1-3 | TRBV27 | TRBD1 | TGTGCCAGCAGTTTAAGGCTCCCAGGGGGCGCAGTCTCTGGAAACACCATATATTTT | CASSLRLPGGAVSGNTIYF
. | TRBJ2-6 | TRBV28 | TRBD2 | TGTGCCAGCAGCCGACCGGGACTAGCGGGAGTTGGGGCCTCTGGGGCCAACGTCCTGACTTTC | CASSRPGLAGVGASGANVLTF
. | TRBJ2-1 | TRBV25-1 | . | TGTGCCAGCAGGAAGGACAGCAATGAGCAGTTCTTC | CASRKDSNEQFF
. | TRBJ1-2 | TRBV28 | . | TGTGCCAGCAGCCGGGGGGGGGACTATGGCTACACCTTC | CASSRGGDYGYTF
. | TRBJ2-5 | TRBV2 | . | TGTGCCAGCCGCATTATGGAGTCGTGGACCCAGTACTTC | CASRIMESWTQYF
. | TRBJ1-2 | TRBV7-2 | . | TGTGCCAGCAGCACATTTTTATTGGGCCCTTCTAACTATGGCTACACCTTC | CASSTFLLGPSNYGYTF
. | TRBJ2-7 | TRBV5-1 | TRBD2 | TGCGCCAGCAGCTTGGATCCCATTACTAGCGGAGGTCGGGAGCAGTACTTC | CASSLDPITSGGREQYF
. | TRBJ2-7 | TRBV18 | TRBD2 | TGTGCCAGCTCGGAAGGACTAGTCTACGAGCAGTACTTC | CASSEGLVYEQYF
. | TRBJ2-2 | TRBV14 | . | TGTGCCAGCAGCCAAGATCTCTCAGGGACCGGGGAGCTGTTTTTT | CASSQDLSGTGELFF
few | TRBJ1-5 | TRBV4-1 | . | TGCGCCAGCAGCCAAGTTGGTCGGAGCAATCAGCCCCAGCATTTT | CASSQVGRSNQPQHF
. | TRBJ2-5 | TRBV4-2 | TRBD2 | TGTGCCAGCAGTGTGACAGCGGGGGGTCGGTACCAAGAGACCCAGTACTTC | CASSVTAGGRYQETQYF